A single sample gave rise to the 10 T cell receptor beta chains below, sequenced in a study of cytomegalovirus exposure and HLA in healthy donors. The primer mix had 60 Vbeta and 13 Jbeta primers. Sequencing used immunoSEQ multiplex PCR; TCRdb keeps in-frame clones, though not all of them. This sample has some 190,000 clones, with 70% to 80% found just once. Specimen: PBMCs. The receptors shown here come from a man aged 18-30 years in good health and CMV-seronegative.

This clone was seen only a few times. V gene TRBV7-8 combines with J gene TRBJ1-2; a possible D gene is TRBD1 (6 bases). Germline CDR1 is SGHVS and CDR2 is FQNEAQ. CDR3 length: 15 residues. V was trimmed by 1 base and J by 8 bases, leaving 17 bases between them. The CDR3, as DNA: TGTGCCAGCAGCTTAGATGGCAGGGGAACGGGGGGCTACACCTTC. Its protein product is CASSLDGRGTGGYTF.

The chain employs TRBV5-6 and TRBJ1-1; D not resolved. Germline assignment: CDR1 SGHDT and CDR2 YYEEEE. This CDR3 comprises 13 residues. Trimming removed 1 base from V and 4 bases from J, with 8 bases in between. DNA of the CDR3: TGTGCCAGCAGCTTGAAACGGGTCACTGAAGCTTTCTTT. This translates into CASSLKRVTEAFF.

The rearrangement uses TRBV29-1 and TRBJ1-1; D is uncertain. Trimming stripped 6 bases from V and 4 bases from J, with 18 bases between. The CDR3 contains 14 residues. Looked up from germline, CDR1 is SQVTM and CDR2 is ANQGSEA. The CDR3 DNA is TGCAGCGTCGACGCGGCCGGGATGGGCACTGAAGCTTTCTTT. As protein: CSVDAAGMGTEAFF. Full variable domain (remainder filled in from reference TRBV29-1 and TRBJ1-1): SAVISQKPSRDICQRGTSLTIQCQVDSQVTMMFWYRQQPGQSLTLIATANQGSEATYESGFVIDKFPISRPNLTFSTLTVSNMSPEDSSIYLCSVDAAGMGTEAFFGQGTRLTVV.

J is TRBJ1-1 and V is TRBV5-4; a weak D match, TRBD1 (5 bases). Germline CDR1 and CDR2: SGHNT and YYREEE (reference sequence). The CDR3 has 13 amino acids. Deletions cut 5 bases from V and 4 bases from J, with 12 bases between. The CDR3 protein is CASSRGVSTEAFF. The CDR3 DNA is TGTGCCAGCAGTCGGGGGGTCAGCACTGAAGCTTTCTTT.

This clone was counted once. The chain recombines TRBV28 with TRBJ1-1, with D hard to call. Germline CDR1 MDHEN, CDR2 SYDVKM. This CDR3 comprises 13 residues. Trimming pared 5 bases from V and 5 bases from J, leaving 12 bases between. CDR3 protein: CASSLFVETEAFF. CDR3 nucleotides: TGTGCCAGCAGTCTGTTTGTCGAGACTGAAGCTTTCTTT.

The genes are TRBV5-1 and TRBJ2-1, with D unresolved. The CDR3 consists of 16 residues. The germline V gene encodes CDR1 SGHRS and CDR2 YFSETQ. V was clipped by 0 bases and J by 0 bases, with 10 bases between them. CDR3 region: CASSLGGSDSYNEQFF. The CDR3 nucleotides read TGCGCCAGCAGCTTGGGAGGTTCAGACTCCTACAATGAGCAGTTCTTC.

In DNA form, the CDR3 reads TGTGCCAGCAGCTTGGCAGGATCCGTCTATAATTCACCCCTCCACTTT. It yields the protein CASSLAGSVYNSPLHF. The chain recombines TRBV5-6 with TRBJ1-6; D unresolved. Germline assignment: CDR1 SGHDT and CDR2 YYEEEE. The CDR3 covers 16 residues. Trimming shortened V by 0 bases and J by 3 bases, and 10 bases separated the two germline ends. Based on the CDR3 plus reference TRBV5-6 and TRBJ1-6, the full variable domain is DAGVTQSPTHLIKTRGQQVTLRCSPKSGHDTVSWYQQALGQGPQFIFQYYEEEERQRGNFPDRFSGHQFPNYSSELNVNALLLGDSALYLCASSLAGSVYNSPLHFGNGTRLTVT.

The chain employs TRBV5-6 and TRBJ2-2; the match to TRBD2 covers 11 bases. The CDR3 length is 15 residues. The V gene's germline CDR1 is SGHDT and CDR2 YYEEEE. J was trimmed by 6 bases and V by 7 bases; bases with no gene match: 8. The CDR3, as DNA: TGTGCCAGCTCACTAGCGGGAGTGTCTGCCGGGGAGCTGTTTTTT. Encoded protein: CASSLAGVSAGELFF.

V gene TRBV5-1 combines with J gene TRBJ2-6, with a tentative D call TRBD2 (6 bases). The CDR3 covers 16 residues. The V end lost 5 bases, the J end lost 1 base, and 13 bases lay between the germline ends. The germline gives CDR1 SGHRS, CDR2 YFSETQ. For the CDR3, the DNA is TGCGCCAGCAGGGTCTGGGGGAGGTCTGGGGCCAACGTCCTGACTTTC. Translating gives CASRVWGRSGANVLTF.

The chain joins TRBV29-1 to TRBJ2-5; 7 bases line up with TRBD2. The J call may not be correct, given that the DNA end is closer to TRBJ2-7. The CDR3 covers 12 residues. The germline CDR1 and CDR2 sequences are SQVTM and ANQGSEA. CDR3 region: CSVAGTIYEQYF. DNA of the CDR3: TGCAGCGTTGCGGGGACTATATACGAGCAGTACTTC.